This T cell receptor beta chain was observed in a study of Graves' ophthalmopathy and Graves' hyperthyroidism. There are many counts of this clonotype. As the starting material, 8 to 10 ml of fresh peripheral blood yielded the PBMCs. Amplification of the TCR beta CDR3 regions used RNA transcripts (as template). The authors performed first-round RT-PCR with HTBI primers and then a second-round multiplex PCR. TCRdb re-analysed the multiplex PCR reads in MiXCR, keeping a single row per CDR3 protein. The sample has 300,000 or so distinct CDR3 sequences, roughly a sixth seen once. From germline, CDR1 is SGDLS and CDR2 YYNGEE. The CDR3 extends over 15 amino acids. The V end was cut by 2 bases, the J end by 3 bases, with 11 bases between.

The chain uses TRBV9 and TRBJ2-2; TRBD2 might be the D (6 bases). Sequencing was carried out using peripheral blood. The sequence was collected from an adult man with Graves' ophthalmopathy. CDR3 DNA: TGTGCCAGCAGCGTGGGAGGAGCGGACACCGGGGAGCTGTTTTTT. This gives the protein CASSVGGADTGELFF.